The TCR beta chain described here comes from a study of shared clonotypes between healthy human individuals. Study-wide background: Each donor's CD4 naive and CD4 memory cells filled three plates apiece, CD8 naive two, and CD8 memory one.

A few counts support this clone. The antigen is not known. Clones were sequenced by immunoSEQ multiplex PCR, and TCRdb holds only the in-frame ones, with some missing. The sample carries approximately 2,000,000 clones, under 95% recorded once. Germline V gives CDR1 MDHEN, CDR2 SYDVKM. This CDR3 region has 16 residues. Trimming pared 5 bases from V and 1 base from J, leaving 15 bases between. Study-wide results and limits: Depth was large, yet rarefaction showed that sorted-subset sequencing was incomplete. A handful of donors showed sharing of about 4.8% of naive CD4 clonotypes.

The J gene is TRBJ1-5, the V gene TRBV28; D remains ambiguous. This TCR came from a man between 18 and 29 years old in good health. Some clones in this sample may be carry-over from other donors' samples. Material: naive CD4+ T cells from PBMCs. Regarding subset: CD45RA+ positively selected. The DNA of the CDR3 is TGTGCCAGCAGTAATCCGAGGGCCCTGAGCAATCAGCCCCAGCATTTT. Its protein product is CASSNPRALSNQPQHF.